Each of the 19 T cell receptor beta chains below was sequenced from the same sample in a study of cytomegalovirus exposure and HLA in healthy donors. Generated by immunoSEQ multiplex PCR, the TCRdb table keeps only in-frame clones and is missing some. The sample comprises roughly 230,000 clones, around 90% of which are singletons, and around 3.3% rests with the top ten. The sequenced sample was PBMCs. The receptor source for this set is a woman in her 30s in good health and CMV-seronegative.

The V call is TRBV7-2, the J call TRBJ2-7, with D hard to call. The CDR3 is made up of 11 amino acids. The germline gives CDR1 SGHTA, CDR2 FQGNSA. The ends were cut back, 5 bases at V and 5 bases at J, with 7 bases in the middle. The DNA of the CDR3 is TGTGCCAGCAGCACGCTGAACGAGCAGTACTTC. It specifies CASSTLNEQYF. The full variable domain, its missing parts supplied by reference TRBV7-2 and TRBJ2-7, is GAGVSQSPSNKVTEKGKDVELRCDPISGHTALYWYRQSLGQGLEFLIYFQGNSAPDKSGLPSDRFSAERTGGSVSTLTIQRTQQEDSAVYLCASSTLNEQYFGPGTRLTVT.

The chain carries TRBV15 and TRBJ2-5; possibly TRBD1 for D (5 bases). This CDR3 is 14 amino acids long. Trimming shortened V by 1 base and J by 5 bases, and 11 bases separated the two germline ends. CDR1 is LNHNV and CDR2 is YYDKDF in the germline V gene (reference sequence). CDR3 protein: CATSRVRGWETQYF. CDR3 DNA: TGTGCCACCAGCAGAGTAAGGGGATGGGAGACCCAGTACTTC. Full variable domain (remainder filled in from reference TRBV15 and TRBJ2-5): DAMVIQNPRYQVTQFGKPVTLSCSQTLNHNVMYWYQQKSSQAPKLLFHYYDKDFNNEADTPDNFQSRRPNTSFCFLDIRSPGLGDTAMYLCATSRVRGWETQYFGPGTRLLVL.

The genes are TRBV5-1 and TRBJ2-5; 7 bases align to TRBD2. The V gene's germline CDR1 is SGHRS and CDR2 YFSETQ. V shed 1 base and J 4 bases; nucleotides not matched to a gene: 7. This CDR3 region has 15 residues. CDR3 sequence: CASSLSGIPPETQYF. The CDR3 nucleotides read TGCGCCAGCAGCTTGAGCGGGATCCCCCCAGAGACCCAGTACTTC.

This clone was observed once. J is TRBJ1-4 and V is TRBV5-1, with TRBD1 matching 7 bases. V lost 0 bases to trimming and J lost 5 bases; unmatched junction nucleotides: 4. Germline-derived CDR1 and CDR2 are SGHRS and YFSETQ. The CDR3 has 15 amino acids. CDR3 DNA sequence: TGCGCCAGCAGCTTGGCGGGACAGCGAAATGAAAAACTGTTTTTT. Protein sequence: CASSLAGQRNEKLFF.

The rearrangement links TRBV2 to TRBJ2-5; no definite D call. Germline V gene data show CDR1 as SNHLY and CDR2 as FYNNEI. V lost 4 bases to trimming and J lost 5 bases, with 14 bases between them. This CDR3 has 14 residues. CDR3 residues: CASSARLPGETQYF. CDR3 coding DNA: TGTGCCAGCAGTGCGCGCCTCCCTGGGGAGACCCAGTACTTC. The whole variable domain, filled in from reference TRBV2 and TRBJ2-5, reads EPEVTQTPSHQVTQMGQEVILRCVPISNHLYFYWYRQILGQKVEFLVSFYNNEISEKSEIFDDQFSVERPDGSNFTLKIRSTKLEDSAMYFCASSARLPGETQYFGPGTRLLVL.

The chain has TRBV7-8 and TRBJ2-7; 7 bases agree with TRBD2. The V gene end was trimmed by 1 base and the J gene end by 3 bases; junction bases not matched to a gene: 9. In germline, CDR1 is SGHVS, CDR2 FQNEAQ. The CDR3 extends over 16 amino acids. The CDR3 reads CASSLGTGTTVYEQYF. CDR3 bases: TGTGCCAGCAGCTTAGGAACCGGGACTACAGTCTACGAGCAGTACTTC.

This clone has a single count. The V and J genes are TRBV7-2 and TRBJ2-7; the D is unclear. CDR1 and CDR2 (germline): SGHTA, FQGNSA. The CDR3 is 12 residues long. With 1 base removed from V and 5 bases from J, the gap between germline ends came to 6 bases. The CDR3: CASSLVQDEQYF. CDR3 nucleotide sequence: TGTGCCAGCAGCTTAGTCCAGGACGAGCAGTACTTC.

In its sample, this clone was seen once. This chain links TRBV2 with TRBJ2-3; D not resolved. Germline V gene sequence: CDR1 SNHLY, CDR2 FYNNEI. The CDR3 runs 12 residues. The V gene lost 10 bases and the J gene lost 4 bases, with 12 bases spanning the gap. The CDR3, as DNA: TGTGCCACCCTAAAAACCCCAGATACGCAGTATTTT. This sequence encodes CATLKTPDTQYF. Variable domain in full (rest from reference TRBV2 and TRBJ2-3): EPEVTQTPSHQVTQMGQEVILRCVPISNHLYFYWYRQILGQKVEFLVSFYNNEISEKSEIFDDQFSVERPDGSNFTLKIRSTKLEDSAMYFCATLKTPDTQYFGPGTRLTVL.

In nucleotides, the CDR3 is TGTGCCAGCAGCCGTGGGCGAGGCACCTACGAGCAGTACTTC. Residues: CASSRGRGTYEQYF. J is TRBJ2-7 and V is TRBV5-5; D not certain. The V gene's germline CDR1 is SGHKS and CDR2 YYEKEE (reference sequence). CDR3 size: 14 residues. Trimming left V 4 bases short and J 2 bases short, with 13 bases between.

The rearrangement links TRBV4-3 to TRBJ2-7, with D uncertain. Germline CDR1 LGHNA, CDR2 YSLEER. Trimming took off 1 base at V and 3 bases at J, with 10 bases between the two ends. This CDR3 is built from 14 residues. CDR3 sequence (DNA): TGCGCCAGCAGCCAAGGTCTTTCAGGCTACGAGCAGTACTTC. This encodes CASSQGLSGYEQYF.

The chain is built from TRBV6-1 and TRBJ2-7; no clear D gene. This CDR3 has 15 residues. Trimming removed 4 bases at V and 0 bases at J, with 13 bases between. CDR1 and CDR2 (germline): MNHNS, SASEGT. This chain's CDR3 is CASSVGGQSSYEQYF. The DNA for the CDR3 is TGTGCCAGCAGTGTCGGTGGGCAGAGCTCCTACGAGCAGTACTTC.

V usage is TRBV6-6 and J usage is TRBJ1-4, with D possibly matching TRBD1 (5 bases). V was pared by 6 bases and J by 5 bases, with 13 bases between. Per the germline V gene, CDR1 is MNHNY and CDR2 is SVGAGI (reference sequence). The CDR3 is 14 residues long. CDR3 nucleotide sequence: TGTGCCAGCAGACATGGGACGCGGAATGAAAAACTGTTTTTT. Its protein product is CASRHGTRNEKLFF.

As DNA, the CDR3 is TGTGCCAGCAGTGATGACAGACTTAGCACAGATACGCAGTATTTT. This codes for CASSDDRLSTDTQYF. The chain has TRBV25-1 and TRBJ2-3; possibly TRBD1 for D (5 bases). Per germline, CDR1 MGHDK and CDR2 SYGVNS. V lost 3 bases, J lost 0 bases, and 10 bases lay in between. The CDR3 sequence is 15 residues long.

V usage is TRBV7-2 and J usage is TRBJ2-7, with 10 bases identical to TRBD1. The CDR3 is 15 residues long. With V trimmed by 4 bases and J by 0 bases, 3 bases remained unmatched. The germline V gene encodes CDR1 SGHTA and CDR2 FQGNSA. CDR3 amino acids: CASSSTGGPSYEQYF. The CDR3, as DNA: TGTGCCAGCAGCTCGACAGGGGGCCCCTCCTACGAGCAGTACTTC.

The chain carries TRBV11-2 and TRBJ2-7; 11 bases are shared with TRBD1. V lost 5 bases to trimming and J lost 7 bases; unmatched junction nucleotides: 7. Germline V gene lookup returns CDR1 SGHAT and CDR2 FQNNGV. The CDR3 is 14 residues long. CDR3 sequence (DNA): TGTGCCAGCAGCACTGGACAGGGGGCGAGGGAGCAGTACTTC. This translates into CASSTGQGAREQYF. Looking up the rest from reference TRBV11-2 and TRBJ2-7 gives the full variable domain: EAGVAQSPRYKIIEKRQSVAFWCNPISGHATLYWYQQILGQGPKLLIQFQNNGVVDDSQLPKDRFSAERLKGVDSTLKIQPAKLEDSAVYLCASSTGQGAREQYFGPGTRLTVT.

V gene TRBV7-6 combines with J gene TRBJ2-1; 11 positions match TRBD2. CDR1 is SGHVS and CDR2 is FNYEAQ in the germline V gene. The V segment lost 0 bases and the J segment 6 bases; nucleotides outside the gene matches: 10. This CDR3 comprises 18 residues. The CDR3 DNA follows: TGTGCCAGCAGCTTAGCGTCAGTACTAGCGGGAGTGGGCAATGAGCAGTTCTTC. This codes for CASSLASVLAGVGNEQFF.

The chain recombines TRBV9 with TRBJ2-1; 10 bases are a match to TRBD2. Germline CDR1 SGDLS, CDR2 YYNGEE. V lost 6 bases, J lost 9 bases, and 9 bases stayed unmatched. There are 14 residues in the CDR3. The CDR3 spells CASNTASGSGEQFF. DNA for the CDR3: TGTGCCAGCAATACGGCTAGCGGGAGTGGTGAGCAGTTCTTC.

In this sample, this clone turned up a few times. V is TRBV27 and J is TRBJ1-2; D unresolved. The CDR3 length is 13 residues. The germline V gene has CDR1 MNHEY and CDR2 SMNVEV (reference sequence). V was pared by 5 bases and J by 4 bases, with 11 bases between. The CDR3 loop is CASSLAASYGYTF. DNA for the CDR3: TGTGCCAGCAGTCTGGCCGCCAGCTATGGCTACACCTTC.

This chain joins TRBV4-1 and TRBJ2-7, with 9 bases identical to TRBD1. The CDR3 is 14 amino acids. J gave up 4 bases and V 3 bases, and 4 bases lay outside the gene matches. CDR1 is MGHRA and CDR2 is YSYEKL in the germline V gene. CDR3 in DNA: TGCGCCAGCAGCCAGATGGACAGGGGTTACGAGCAGTACTTC. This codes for CASSQMDRGYEQYF.